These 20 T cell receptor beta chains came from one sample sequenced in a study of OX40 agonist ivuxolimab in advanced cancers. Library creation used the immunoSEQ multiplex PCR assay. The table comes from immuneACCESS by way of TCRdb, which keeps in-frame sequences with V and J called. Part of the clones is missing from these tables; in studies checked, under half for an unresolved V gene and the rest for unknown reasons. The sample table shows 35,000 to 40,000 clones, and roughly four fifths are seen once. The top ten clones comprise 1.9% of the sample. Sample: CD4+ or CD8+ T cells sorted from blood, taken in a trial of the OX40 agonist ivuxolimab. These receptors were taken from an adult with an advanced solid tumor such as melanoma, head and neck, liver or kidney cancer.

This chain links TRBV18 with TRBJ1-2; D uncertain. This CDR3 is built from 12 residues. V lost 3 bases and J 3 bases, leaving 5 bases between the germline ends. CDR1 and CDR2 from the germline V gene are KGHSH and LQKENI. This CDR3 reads CASSPGDYGYTF. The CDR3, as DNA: TGTGCCAGCTCACCGGGTGACTATGGCTACACCTTC.

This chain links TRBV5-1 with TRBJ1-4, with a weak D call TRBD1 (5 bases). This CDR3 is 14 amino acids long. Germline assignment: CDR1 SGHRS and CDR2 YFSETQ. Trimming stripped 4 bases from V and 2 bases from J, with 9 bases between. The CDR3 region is CASSRSGTNEKLFF. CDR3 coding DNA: TGCGCCAGCAGCAGATCAGGGACTAATGAAAAACTGTTTTTT.

The CDR3 here is CASSAPRGGGSGANVLTF. CDR3 sequence (DNA): TGTGCCAGCTCCGCCCCGAGAGGGGGTGGCTCTGGGGCCAACGTCCTGACTTTC. J is TRBJ2-6 and V is TRBV19; D is perhaps TRBD1 (6 bases). Trimming removed 9 bases from V and 0 bases from J, with 21 bases in between. This CDR3 has 18 residues. CDR1 LNHDA and CDR2 SQIVND come from the germline V gene (reference sequence).

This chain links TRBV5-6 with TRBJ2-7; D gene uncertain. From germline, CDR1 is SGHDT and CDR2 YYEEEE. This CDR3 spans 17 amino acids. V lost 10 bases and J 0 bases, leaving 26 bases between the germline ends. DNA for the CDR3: TGTGCCGCTACCCGCGCTCTGGGCCCGATCAGCTCCTACGAGCAGTACTTC. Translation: CAATRALGPISSYEQYF.

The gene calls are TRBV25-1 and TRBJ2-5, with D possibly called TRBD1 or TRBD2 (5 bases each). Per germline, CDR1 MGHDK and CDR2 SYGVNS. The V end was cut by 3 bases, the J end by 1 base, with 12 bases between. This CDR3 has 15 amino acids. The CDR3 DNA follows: TGTGCCAGCAGTGACTGGGGGTGGGTCCAAGAGACCCAGTACTTC. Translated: CASSDWGWVQETQYF.

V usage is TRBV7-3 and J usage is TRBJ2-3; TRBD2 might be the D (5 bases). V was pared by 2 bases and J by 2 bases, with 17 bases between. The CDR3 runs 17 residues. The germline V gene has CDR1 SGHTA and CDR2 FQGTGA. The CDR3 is CASSLLGLATATDTQYF. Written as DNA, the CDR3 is TGTGCCAGCAGCTTATTAGGTCTAGCTACAGCCACAGATACGCAGTATTTT. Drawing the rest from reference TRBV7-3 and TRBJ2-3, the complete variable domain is GAGVSQTPSNKVTEKGKYVELRCDPISGHTALYWYRQSLGQGPEFLIYFQGTGAADDSGLPNDRFFAVRPEGSVSTLKIQRTERGDSAVYLCASSLLGLATATDTQYFGPGTRLTVL.

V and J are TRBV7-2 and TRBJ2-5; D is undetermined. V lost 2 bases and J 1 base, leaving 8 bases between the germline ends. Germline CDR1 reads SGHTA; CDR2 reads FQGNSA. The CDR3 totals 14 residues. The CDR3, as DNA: TGTGCCAGCAGCTTAAGGATGACCCAAGAGACCCAGTACTTC. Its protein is CASSLRMTQETQYF.

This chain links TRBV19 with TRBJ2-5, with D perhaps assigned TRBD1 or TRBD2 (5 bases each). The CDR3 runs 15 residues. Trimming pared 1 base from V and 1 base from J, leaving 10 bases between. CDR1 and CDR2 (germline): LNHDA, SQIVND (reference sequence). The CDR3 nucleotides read TGTGCCAGTAGTATAGGAGGGGTCAGCCAAGAGACCCAGTACTTC. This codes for CASSIGGVSQETQYF. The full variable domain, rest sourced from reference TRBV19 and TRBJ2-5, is DGGITQSPKYLFRKEGQNVTLSCEQNLNHDAMYWYRQDPGQGLRLIYYSQIVNDFQKGDIAEGYSVSREKKESFPLTVTSAQKNPTAFYLCASSIGGVSQETQYFGPGTRLLVL.

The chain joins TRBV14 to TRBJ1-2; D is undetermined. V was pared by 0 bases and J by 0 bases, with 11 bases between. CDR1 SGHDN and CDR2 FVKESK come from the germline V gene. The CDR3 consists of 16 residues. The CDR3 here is CASSQDLSFANYGYTF. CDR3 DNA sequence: TGTGCCAGCAGCCAAGACTTGTCTTTTGCTAACTATGGCTACACCTTC.

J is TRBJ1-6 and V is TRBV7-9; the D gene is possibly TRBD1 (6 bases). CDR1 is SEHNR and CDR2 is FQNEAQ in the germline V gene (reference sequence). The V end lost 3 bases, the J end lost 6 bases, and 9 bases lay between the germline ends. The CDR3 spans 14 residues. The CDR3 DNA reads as TGTGCCAGCAGCTTGGGGGGCAGTAATTCACCCCTCCACTTT. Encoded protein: CASSLGGSNSPLHF.

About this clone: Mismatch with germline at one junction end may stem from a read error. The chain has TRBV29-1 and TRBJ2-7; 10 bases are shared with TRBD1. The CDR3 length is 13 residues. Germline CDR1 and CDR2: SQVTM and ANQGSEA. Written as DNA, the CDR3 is TGCAGCGTCGAAGGGACAGGGGTCTACGAGCAGTACTTC. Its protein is CSVEGTGVYEQYF.

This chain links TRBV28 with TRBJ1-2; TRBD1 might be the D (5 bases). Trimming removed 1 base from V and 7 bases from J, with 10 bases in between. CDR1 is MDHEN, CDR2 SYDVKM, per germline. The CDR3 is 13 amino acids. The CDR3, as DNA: TGTGCCAGCAGTTTATTGGGGGGTCCTGGCTACACCTTC. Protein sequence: CASSLLGGPGYTF.

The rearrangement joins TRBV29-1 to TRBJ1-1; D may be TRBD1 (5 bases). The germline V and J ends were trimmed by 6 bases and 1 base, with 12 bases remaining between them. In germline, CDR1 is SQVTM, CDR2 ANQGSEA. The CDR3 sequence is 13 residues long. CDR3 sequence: CSVDPRGNTEAFF. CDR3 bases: TGCAGCGTAGATCCTAGGGGGAACACTGAAGCTTTCTTT.

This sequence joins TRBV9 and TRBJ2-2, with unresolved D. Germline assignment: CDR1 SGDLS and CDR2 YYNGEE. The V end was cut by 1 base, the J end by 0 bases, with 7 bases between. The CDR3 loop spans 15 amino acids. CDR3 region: CASSVQVANTGELFF. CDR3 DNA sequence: TGTGCCAGCAGCGTACAGGTAGCGAACACCGGGGAGCTGTTTTTT.

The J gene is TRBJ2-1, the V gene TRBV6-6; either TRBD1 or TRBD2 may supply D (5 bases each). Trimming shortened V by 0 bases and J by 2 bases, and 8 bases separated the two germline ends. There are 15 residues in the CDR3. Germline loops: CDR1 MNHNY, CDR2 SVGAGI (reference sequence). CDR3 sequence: CASSYSGPPYNEQFF. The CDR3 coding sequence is TGTGCCAGCAGTTACTCGGGACCCCCCTACAATGAGCAGTTCTTC.

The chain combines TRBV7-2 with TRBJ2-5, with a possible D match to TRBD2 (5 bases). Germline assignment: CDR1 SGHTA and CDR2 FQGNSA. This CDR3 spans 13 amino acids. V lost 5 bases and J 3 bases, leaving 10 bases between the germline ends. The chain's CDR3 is CASSRTREETQYF. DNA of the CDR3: TGTGCCAGCAGCCGCACTAGAGAAGAGACCCAGTACTTC.

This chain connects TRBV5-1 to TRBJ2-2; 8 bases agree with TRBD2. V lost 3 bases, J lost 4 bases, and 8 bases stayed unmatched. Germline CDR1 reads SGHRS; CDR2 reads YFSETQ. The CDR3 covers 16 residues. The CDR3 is CASSSPGGGITGELFF. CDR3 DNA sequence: TGCGCCAGCAGCTCCCCTGGCGGGGGGATCACCGGGGAGCTGTTTTTT.

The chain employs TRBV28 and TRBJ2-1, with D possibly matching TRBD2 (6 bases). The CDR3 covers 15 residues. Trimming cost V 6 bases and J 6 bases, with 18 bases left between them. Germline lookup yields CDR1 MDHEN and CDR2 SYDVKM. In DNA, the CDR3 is TGTGCCAGCAGGTTAGACGCGGGACCCCGCAATGAGCAGTTCTTC. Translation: CASRLDAGPRNEQFF.

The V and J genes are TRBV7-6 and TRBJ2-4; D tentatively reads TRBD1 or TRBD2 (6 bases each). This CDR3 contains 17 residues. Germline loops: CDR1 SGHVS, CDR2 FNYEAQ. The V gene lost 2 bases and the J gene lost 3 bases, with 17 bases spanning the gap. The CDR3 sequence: CASSLSGGPLGKNIQYF. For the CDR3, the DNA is TGTGCCAGCAGCTTATCCGGGGGCCCTCTGGGCAAAAACATTCAGTACTTC.

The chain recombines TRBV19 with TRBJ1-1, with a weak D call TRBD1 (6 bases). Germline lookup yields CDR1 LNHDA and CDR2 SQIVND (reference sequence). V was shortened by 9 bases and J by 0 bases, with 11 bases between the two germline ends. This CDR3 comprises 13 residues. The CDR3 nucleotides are TGTGCCAGCTCCGGGACAATGAACACTGAAGCTTTCTTT. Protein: CASSGTMNTEAFF.